This T cell receptor (beta chain) was obtained from a study of PD-1 blockade in classical Hodgkin lymphoma. Some clones are missing from TCRdb's copy, which holds only in-frame ones; the method was immunoSEQ multiplex PCR. The data show approximately 70,000 clones, about 92% seen once. V was cut by 3 bases and J by 6 bases, with 17 bases left in between. The germline CDR1 and CDR2 sequences are SGHDN and FVKESK. The CDR3 is 15 residues long. Every patient was affected by relapse after autologous stem cell transplantation, while exposure to brentuximab vedotin was not uniform. This clone appeared once.

The genes are TRBV14 and TRBJ1-1, with D hard to call. The receptor's source is a human donor with classical Hodgkin lymphoma. The input for sequencing was peripheral blood mononuclear cells (PBMCs), taken at baseline. The CDR3 here is CASSHAAETSPEAFF. The CDR3 DNA reads as TGTGCCAGCAGCCACGCCGCAGAGACAAGCCCTGAAGCTTTCTTT.